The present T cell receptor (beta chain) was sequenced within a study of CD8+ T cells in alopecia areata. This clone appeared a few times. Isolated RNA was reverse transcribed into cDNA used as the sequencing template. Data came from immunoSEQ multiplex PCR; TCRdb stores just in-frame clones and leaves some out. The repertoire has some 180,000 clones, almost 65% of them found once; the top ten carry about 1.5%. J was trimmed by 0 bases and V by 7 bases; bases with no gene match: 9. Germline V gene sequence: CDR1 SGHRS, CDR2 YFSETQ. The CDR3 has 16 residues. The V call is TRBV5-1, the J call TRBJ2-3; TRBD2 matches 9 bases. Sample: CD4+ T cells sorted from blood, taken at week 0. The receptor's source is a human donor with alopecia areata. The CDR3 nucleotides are TGCGCCAGCCGTACCAGGACTAGCGAGAGCACAGATACGCAGTATTTT. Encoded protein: CASRTRTSESTDTQYF.